The 7 T cell receptor beta chains below come from one sample, sequenced in a study of cytomegalovirus exposure and HLA in healthy donors. 60 Vbeta and 13 Jbeta primers were used in PCR. Measured with immunoSEQ multiplex PCR; TCRdb has only the in-frame clones, and not every one. The top ten clones hold over 0.95% of a sample with fewer than 200,000 clones, more than 65% of them seen once. Sequenced: PBMCs. Receptors were obtained from a woman aged 50 to 65 in good health and CMV-seronegative.

The chain has TRBV4-3 and TRBJ1-1, with D perhaps TRBD1 (5 bases). The CDR3 is made up of 14 amino acids. The germline CDR1 and CDR2 sequences are LGHNA and YSLEER. Trimming took off 0 bases at V and 3 bases at J, with 8 bases between the two ends. The CDR3 nucleotides read TGCGCCAGCAGCCAAGAAAGGGGTGACACTGAAGCTTTCTTT. It is translated as CASSQERGDTEAFF.

V and J are TRBV5-1 and TRBJ2-7, with 8 nucleotides matching TRBD2. V shed 1 base and J 5 bases; nucleotides not matched to a gene: 8. CDR1 and CDR2 from the germline V gene are SGHRS and YFSETQ. The CDR3 is 15 residues long. CDR3: CASSLLPAGENEQYF. The CDR3 DNA sequence: TGCGCCAGCAGCTTGCTCCCAGCGGGAGAGAACGAGCAGTACTTC. The full variable domain, rest sourced from reference TRBV5-1 and TRBJ2-7, is KAGVTQTPRYLIKTRGQQVTLSCSPISGHRSVSWYQQTPGQGLQFLFEYFSETQRNKGNFPGRFSGRQFSNSRSEMNVSTLELGDSALYLCASSLLPAGENEQYFGPGTRLTVT.

V and J are TRBV27 and TRBJ1-6; TRBD1 aligns across 9 bases. From germline, CDR1 is MNHEY and CDR2 SMNVEV (reference sequence). J was trimmed by 9 bases and V by 4 bases; bases with no gene match: 7. The CDR3 has 15 amino acids. The CDR3 loop is CASSYRQGVGSPLHF. For the CDR3, the DNA is TGTGCCAGCAGTTATCGACAGGGGGTGGGTTCACCCCTCCACTTT.

This chain joins TRBV15 and TRBJ1-6; D not resolved. The CDR3 covers 15 residues. The germline CDR1 and CDR2 sequences are LNHNV and YYDKDF (reference sequence). V was trimmed by 4 bases and J by 7 bases, leaving 14 bases between them. Here the CDR3 reads CATSKGRSGNSPLHF. CDR3 DNA: TGTGCCACCAGCAAAGGTCGATCGGGGAATTCACCCCTCCACTTT.

The chain couples TRBV18 to TRBJ1-1; a weak D match, TRBD1 (6 bases). The CDR3 covers 13 residues. Germline CDR1 reads KGHSH; CDR2 reads LQKENI. V dropped 5 bases and J dropped 4 bases, with 11 bases sitting between them. CDR3 sequence (DNA): TGTGCCAGCTCAAACAGGGAGGGCACTGAAGCTTTCTTT. This sequence encodes CASSNREGTEAFF.

The chain carries TRBV10-3 and TRBJ2-7; weak D call: TRBD1 (6 bases). Germline values: CDR1 ENHRY, CDR2 SYGVKD. There are 17 residues in the CDR3. V shed 0 bases and J shed 3 bases, with 18 bases lying between them. CDR3 sequence (DNA): TGTGCCATCAGTGAGTCGAAATTCGGACAGACGGTCTACGAGCAGTACTTC. This codes for CAISESKFGQTVYEQYF.

CDR3 DNA: TGTGCCAGCTCGACGGGGGGCCTGCCTTACGAGCAGTACTTC. This sequence encodes CASSTGGLPYEQYF. The chain carries TRBV18 and TRBJ2-7; D is possibly TRBD2 (7 bases). The V end was cut by 6 bases, the J end by 4 bases, with 16 bases between. This CDR3 has 14 residues. The germline CDR1 and CDR2 sequences are KGHSH and LQKENI.